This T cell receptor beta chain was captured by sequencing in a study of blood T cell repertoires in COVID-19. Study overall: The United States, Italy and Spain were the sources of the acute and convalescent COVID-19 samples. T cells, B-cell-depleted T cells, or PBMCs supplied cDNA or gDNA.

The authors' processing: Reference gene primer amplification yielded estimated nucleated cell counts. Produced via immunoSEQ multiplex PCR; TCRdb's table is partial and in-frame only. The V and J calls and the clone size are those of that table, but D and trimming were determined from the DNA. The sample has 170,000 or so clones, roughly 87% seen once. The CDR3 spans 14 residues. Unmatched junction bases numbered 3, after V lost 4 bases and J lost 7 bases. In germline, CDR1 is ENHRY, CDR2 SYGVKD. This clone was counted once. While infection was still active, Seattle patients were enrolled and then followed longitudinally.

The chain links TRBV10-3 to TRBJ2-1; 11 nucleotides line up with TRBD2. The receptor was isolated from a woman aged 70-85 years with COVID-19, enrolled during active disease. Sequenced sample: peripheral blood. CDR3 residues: CAISGLAGLNEQFF. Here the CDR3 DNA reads TGTGCCATCAGTGGACTAGCGGGGCTTAATGAGCAGTTCTTC.